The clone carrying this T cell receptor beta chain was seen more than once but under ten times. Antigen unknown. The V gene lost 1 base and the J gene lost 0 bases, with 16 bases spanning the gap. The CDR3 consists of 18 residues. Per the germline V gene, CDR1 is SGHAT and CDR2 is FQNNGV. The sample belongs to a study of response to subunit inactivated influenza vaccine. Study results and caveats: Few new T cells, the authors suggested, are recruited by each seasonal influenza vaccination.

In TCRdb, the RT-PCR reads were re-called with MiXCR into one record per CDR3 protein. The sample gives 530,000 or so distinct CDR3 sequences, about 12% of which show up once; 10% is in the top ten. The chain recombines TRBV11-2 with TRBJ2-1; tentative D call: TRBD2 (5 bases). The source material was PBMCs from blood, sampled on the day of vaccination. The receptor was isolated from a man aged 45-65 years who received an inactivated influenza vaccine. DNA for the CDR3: TGTGCCAGCAGCTTAGTCCCTAGCCCCCTGAGCTCCTACAATGAGCAGTTCTTC. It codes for CASSLVPSPLSSYNEQFF.